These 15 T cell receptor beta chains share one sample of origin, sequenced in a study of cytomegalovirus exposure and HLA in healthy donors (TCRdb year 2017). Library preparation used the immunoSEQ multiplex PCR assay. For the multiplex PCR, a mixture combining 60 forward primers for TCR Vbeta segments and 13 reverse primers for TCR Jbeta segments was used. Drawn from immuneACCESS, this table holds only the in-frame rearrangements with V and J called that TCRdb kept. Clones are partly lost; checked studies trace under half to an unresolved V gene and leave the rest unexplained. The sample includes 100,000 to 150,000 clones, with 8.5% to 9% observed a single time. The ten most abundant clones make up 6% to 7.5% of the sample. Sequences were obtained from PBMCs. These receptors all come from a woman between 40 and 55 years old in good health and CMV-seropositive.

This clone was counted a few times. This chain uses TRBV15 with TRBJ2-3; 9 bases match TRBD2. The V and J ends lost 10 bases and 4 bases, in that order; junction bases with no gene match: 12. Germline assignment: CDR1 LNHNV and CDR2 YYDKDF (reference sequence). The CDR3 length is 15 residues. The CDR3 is CAIAKRGDVADTQYF. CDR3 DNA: TGTGCCATCGCAAAGCGGGGGGATGTGGCAGATACGCAGTATTTT.

The CDR3 DNA reads TGTGCCAGCAGCCAAGAATTTTGGGACACGGGAGGGACCCAGTACTTC. Translation gives CASSQEFWDTGGTQYF. The rearrangement joins TRBV14 to TRBJ2-5; possible D gene TRBD2, 7 bases. The CDR3 extends over 16 amino acids. From germline, CDR1 is SGHDN and CDR2 FVKESK. V was clipped by 0 bases and J by 7 bases, with 18 bases between them.

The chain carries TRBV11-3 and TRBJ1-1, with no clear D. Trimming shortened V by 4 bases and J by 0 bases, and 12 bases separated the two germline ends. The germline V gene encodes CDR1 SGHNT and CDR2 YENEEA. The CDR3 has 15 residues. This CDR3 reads CASSSRNTMNTEAFF. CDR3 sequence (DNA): TGTGCCAGCAGCTCCCGCAACACAATGAACACTGAAGCTTTCTTT.

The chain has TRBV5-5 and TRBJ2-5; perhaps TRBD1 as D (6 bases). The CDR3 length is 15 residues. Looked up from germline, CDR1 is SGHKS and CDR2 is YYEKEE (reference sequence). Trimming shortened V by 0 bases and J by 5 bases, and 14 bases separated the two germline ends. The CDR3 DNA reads TGTGCCAGCAGCTTGGCCGCAGGGGTGATCGAGACCCAGTACTTC. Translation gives CASSLAAGVIETQYF.

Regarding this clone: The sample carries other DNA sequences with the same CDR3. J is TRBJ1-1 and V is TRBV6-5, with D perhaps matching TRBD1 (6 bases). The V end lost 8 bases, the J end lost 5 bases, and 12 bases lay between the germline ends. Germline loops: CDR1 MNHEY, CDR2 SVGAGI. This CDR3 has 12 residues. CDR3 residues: CASWIRGTEAFF. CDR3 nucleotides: TGTGCCAGCTGGATAAGGGGGACTGAAGCTTTCTTT.

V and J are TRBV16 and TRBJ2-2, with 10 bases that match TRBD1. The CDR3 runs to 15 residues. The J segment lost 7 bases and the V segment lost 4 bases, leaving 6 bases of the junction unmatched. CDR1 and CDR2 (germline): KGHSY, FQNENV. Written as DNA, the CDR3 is TGTGCCAGCAGCCCTCGGACAGGGGGACACGGGGAGCTGTTTTTT. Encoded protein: CASSPRTGGHGELFF.

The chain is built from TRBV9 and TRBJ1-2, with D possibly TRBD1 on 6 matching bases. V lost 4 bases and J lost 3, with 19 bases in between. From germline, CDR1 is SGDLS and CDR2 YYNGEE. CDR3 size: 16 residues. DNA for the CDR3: TGTGCCAGCAGCCGTATCTCCTCCGGGACATACTATGGCTACACCTTC. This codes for CASSRISSGTYYGYTF.

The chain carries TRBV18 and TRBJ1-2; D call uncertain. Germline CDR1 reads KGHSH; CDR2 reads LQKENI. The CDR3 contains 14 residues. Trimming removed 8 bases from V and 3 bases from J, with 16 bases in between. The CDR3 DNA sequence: TGTGCCAGCCGGAGGAAGGGTCTGGACTATGGCTACACCTTC. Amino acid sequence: CASRRKGLDYGYTF.

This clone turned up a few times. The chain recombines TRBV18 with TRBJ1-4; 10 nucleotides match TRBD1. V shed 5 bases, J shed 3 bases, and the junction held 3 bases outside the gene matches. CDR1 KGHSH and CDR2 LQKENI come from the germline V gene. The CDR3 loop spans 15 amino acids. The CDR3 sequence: CASSSGQGANEKLFF. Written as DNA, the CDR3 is TGTGCCAGCTCATCCGGACAGGGGGCTAATGAAAAACTGTTTTTT.

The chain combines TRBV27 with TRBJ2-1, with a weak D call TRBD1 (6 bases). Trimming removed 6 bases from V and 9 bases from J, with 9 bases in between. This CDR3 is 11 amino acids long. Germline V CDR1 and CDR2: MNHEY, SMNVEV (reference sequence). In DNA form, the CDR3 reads TGTGCCAGCAGCCAGGGGACTGAGCAGTTCTTC. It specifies CASSQGTEQFF.

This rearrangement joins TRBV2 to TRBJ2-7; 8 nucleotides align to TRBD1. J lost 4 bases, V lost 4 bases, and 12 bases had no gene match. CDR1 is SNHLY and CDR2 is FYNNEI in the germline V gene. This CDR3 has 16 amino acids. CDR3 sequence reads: CASSAWTGPPGYEQYF. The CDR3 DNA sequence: TGTGCCAGCAGTGCCTGGACAGGGCCCCCGGGTTACGAGCAGTACTTC. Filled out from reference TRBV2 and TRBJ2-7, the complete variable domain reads EPEVTQTPSHQVTQMGQEVILRCVPISNHLYFYWYRQILGQKVEFLVSFYNNEISEKSEIFDDQFSVERPDGSNFTLKIRSTKLEDSAMYFCASSAWTGPPGYEQYFGPGTRLTVT.

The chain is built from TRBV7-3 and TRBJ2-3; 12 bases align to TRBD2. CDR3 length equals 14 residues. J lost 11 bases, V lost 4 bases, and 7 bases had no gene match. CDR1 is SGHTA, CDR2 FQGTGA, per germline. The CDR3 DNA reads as TGTGCCAGCAGCTCTTCACTAGCGGGGGGTCAGCAGTATTTT. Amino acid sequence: CASSSSLAGGQQYF.

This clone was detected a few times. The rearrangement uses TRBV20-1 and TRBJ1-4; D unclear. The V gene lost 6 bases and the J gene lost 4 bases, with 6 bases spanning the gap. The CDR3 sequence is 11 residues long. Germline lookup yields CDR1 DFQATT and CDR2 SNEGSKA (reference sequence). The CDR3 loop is CSASGNEKLFF. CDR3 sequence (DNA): TGCAGTGCGTCCGGTAATGAAAAACTGTTTTTT.

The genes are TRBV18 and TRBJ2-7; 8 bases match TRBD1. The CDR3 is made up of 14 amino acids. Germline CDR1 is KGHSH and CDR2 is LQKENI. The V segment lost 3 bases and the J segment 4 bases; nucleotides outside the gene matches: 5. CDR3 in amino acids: CASSPLTGGYEQYF. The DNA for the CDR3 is TGTGCCAGCTCACCTCTCACAGGGGGGTACGAGCAGTACTTC.

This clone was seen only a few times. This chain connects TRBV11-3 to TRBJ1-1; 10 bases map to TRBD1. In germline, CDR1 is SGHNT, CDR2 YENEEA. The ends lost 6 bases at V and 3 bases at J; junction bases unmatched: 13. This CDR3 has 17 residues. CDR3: CASSSGQGRELHTEAFF. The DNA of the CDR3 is TGTGCCAGCAGTTCGGGACAGGGGAGGGAGTTGCACACTGAAGCTTTCTTT.